The 18 T cell receptor beta chains below come from one sample, sequenced in a study of T cell responses to AZD1222 COVID-19 vaccine. Repertoires were generated with immunoSEQ multiplex PCR, while TCRdb's copy carries only in-frame clones and drops some. The sample has over 130,000 clones; 85% to 95% are singletons. The source was peripheral blood, collected 28 days after the second AZD1222 dose. The source is an adult who received the AZD1222 COVID-19 vaccine.

The rearrangement joins TRBV12-3 or TRBV12-4 to TRBJ2-7, with 9 bases that match TRBD1. The V and J ends lost 6 bases and 6 bases, in that order; junction bases with no gene match: 6. The CDR3 contains 13 residues. CDR3 loop: CASSQRQGGEQYV. Here the CDR3 DNA reads TGTGCCAGCAGCCAGAGACAGGGGGGCGAGCAGTACGTC.

The chain combines TRBV7-9 with TRBJ1-1; TRBD1 is a possible D gene (5 bases). CDR3 size: 16 residues. V lost 5 bases, J lost 3 bases, and 19 bases lay in between. Germline V lookup: CDR1 SEHNR, CDR2 FQNEAQ (reference sequence). The CDR3 spells CASSPIMGPSHTEAFF. DNA for the CDR3: TGTGCCAGCAGCCCGATAATGGGGCCCTCACACACTGAAGCTTTCTTT.

The chain combines TRBV28 with TRBJ2-7; 12 bases are shared with TRBD1. J gave up 10 bases and V 6 bases, and 4 bases lay outside the gene matches. Germline V gene data show CDR1 as MDHEN and CDR2 as SYDVKM. This CDR3 is built from 12 residues. The CDR3 reads CASSRDRGRQYV. CDR3 in DNA: TGTGCCAGCAGCCGGGACAGGGGGCGACAGTACGTC.

The chain recombines TRBV2 with TRBJ1-1; D is perhaps TRBD1 (6 bases). Germline V gene sequence: CDR1 SNHLY, CDR2 FYNNEI. The CDR3 spans 14 residues. Deletions cut 7 bases from V and 2 bases from J, with 14 bases between. In DNA, the CDR3 is TGTGCCAGCATTTTTACAGGGTCTAACACTGAAGCTTTCTTT. Its translation: CASIFTGSNTEAFF.

This clone was detected only once. The J gene is TRBJ1-1, the V gene TRBV3-1 (or the pseudogene TRBV3-2), with D possibly TRBD1 on 6 matching bases. This CDR3 spans 14 amino acids. Germline V gene data show CDR1 as LGHDT and CDR2 as YNNKEL (reference sequence). V was pared by 0 bases and J by 4 bases, with 9 bases between. The CDR3 nucleotides read TGTGCCAGCAGCCAAGATCAAGGGGGCACTGAAGCTTTCTTT. This translates into CASSQDQGGTEAFF.

V and J are TRBV5-4 and TRBJ2-1; 9 bases align to TRBD2. The CDR3 is 15 residues long. V was clipped by 2 bases and J by 7 bases; unmatched bases: 7. Germline CDR1 and CDR2: SGHNT and YYREEE (reference sequence). CDR3 coding DNA: TGTGCCAGCAGCTTTGGCGGGAGGGCCGATAATGAGCAGTTCTTC. This gives the protein CASSFGGRADNEQFF.

The genes are TRBV4-3 and TRBJ1-1; 9 bases align to TRBD1. CDR1 and CDR2 from the germline V gene are LGHNA and YSLEER. V lost 3 bases, J lost 1 base, and 21 bases stayed unmatched. The CDR3 is 21 amino acids. CDR3 sequence: CASSQNPGFGQGFPSNTEAFF. The CDR3 DNA reads as TGCGCCAGCAGCCAGAACCCGGGTTTTGGACAGGGGTTTCCGTCGAACACTGAAGCTTTCTTT.

The chain uses TRBV6-2 or TRBV6-3 and TRBJ1-1, with D tentatively TRBD1 (6 bases). The CDR3 is 16 residues long. From germline, CDR1 is MNHEY and CDR2 SVGEGT. Trimming shortened V by 1 base and J by 2 bases, and 14 bases separated the two germline ends. CDR3 nucleotides: TGTGCCAGCAGTTACTTTGTCAGGGGATTAAACACTGAAGCTTTCTTT. It is translated as CASSYFVRGLNTEAFF.

The V call is TRBV6-2 or TRBV6-3, the J call TRBJ1-4; D is uncertain. Looked up from germline, CDR1 is MNHEY and CDR2 is SVGEGT. This CDR3 comprises 15 residues. V lost 5 bases and J lost 5, with 15 bases in between. CDR3 DNA: TGTGCCAGCAGTCTCCACCGTAACTCAAATGAAAAACTGTTTTTT. Translated, it gives CASSLHRNSNEKLFF.

The J gene is TRBJ2-3, the V gene TRBV5-1, with D perhaps given as TRBD1 or TRBD2 (5 bases each). The CDR3 is 15 residues long. V lost 1 base, J lost 0 bases, and 9 bases lay in between. Germline V gene sequence: CDR1 SGHRS, CDR2 YFSETQ. The CDR3 region is CASSLPRGSTDTQYF. As DNA, the CDR3 is TGCGCCAGCAGCTTGCCCCGGGGCAGCACAGATACGCAGTATTTT.

V and J are TRBV29-1 and TRBJ2-5; 12 bases line up with TRBD2. Trimming took 4 bases from V and 2 from J; bases not matched to a gene: 8. This CDR3 has 16 residues. Per germline, CDR1 SQVTM and CDR2 ANQGSEA. CDR3 loop: CSVVGSLAGGQETQYF. For the CDR3, the DNA is TGCAGCGTTGTGGGGTCACTAGCGGGAGGACAAGAGACCCAGTACTTC.

The chain has TRBV5-1 and TRBJ1-1; TRBD1 aligns across 10 bases. Trimming removed 0 bases from V and 1 base from J; junction bases left unmatched: 0. The CDR3 is 15 residues long. Germline CDR1 reads SGHRS; CDR2 reads YFSETQ. The CDR3 protein is CASSLGDRGNTEAFF. CDR3 nucleotide sequence: TGCGCCAGCAGCTTGGGGGACAGGGGGAACACTGAAGCTTTCTTT.

The chain combines TRBV30 with TRBJ1-3; no clear D. The V end was cut by 3 bases, the J end by 0 bases, with 9 bases between. The CDR3 loop spans 14 amino acids. From germline, CDR1 is GTSNPN and CDR2 SVGIG (reference sequence). The CDR3 region is CAWRTGSSGNTIYF. The CDR3 DNA sequence: TGTGCCTGGAGGACGGGAAGCTCTGGAAACACCATATATTTT.

The chain links TRBV4-3 to TRBJ2-6, with D possibly TRBD1 on 5 matching bases. The V end was cut by 1 base, the J end by 1 base, with 11 bases between. The CDR3 contains 17 residues. Germline values: CDR1 LGHNA, CDR2 YSLEER. The CDR3 DNA reads TGCGCCAGCAGCCAAGCTCTTGGGGCATCTGGGGCCAACGTCCTGACTTTC. This translates into CASSQALGASGANVLTF.

V usage is TRBV19 and J usage is TRBJ1-2; 7 bases are a match to TRBD1. Germline V CDR1 and CDR2: LNHDA, SQIVND (reference sequence). Losses at the gene ends were 9 bases for V and 4 bases for J; bases not matched to a gene: 11. This CDR3 region has 14 residues. The CDR3 loop reads CASNNRQGTYGYTF. The CDR3 nucleotides read TGTGCCAGCAACAATCGACAGGGTACCTATGGCTACACCTTC.

In this sample, this clone turned up once. V is TRBV30 and J is TRBJ1-5; 10 nucleotides align to TRBD1. With 0 bases clipped from V and 2 bases from J, the junction kept 1 base outside the gene matches. CDR1 GTSNPN and CDR2 SVGIG come from the germline V gene (reference sequence). The CDR3 length is 15 residues. CDR3 loop: CAWSVGTGGNQPQHF. The CDR3 nucleotides are TGTGCCTGGAGTGTAGGGACAGGGGGCAATCAGCCCCAGCATTTT.

The chain employs TRBV3-1 (or the pseudogene TRBV3-2) and TRBJ1-2, with D unclear. V was trimmed by 1 base and J by 7 bases, leaving 10 bases between them. Germline V gene sequence: CDR1 LGHDT, CDR2 YNNKEL (reference sequence). The CDR3 has 13 residues. CDR3 coding DNA: TGTGCCAGCAGCCAAGCGGAGGGTTTTGGCTACACCTTC. It codes for CASSQAEGFGYTF.

There are a few counts of this clone. The chain links TRBV28 to TRBJ1-1; D perhaps matches TRBD1 (6 bases). Trimming removed 4 bases at V and 1 base at J, with 10 bases between. The CDR3 consists of 14 residues. The germline V gene has CDR1 MDHEN and CDR2 SYDVKM. CDR3 amino acids: CASSSGTPNTEAFF. CDR3 DNA: TGTGCCAGCAGTTCCGGGACACCGAACACTGAAGCTTTCTTT.